This is a list of T cell receptor beta chains from one sample in a study of shared clonotypes between healthy human individuals. Sequencing was performed with immunoSEQ multiplex PCR; in TCRdb, only in-frame clones are kept and a portion is missing. There are over a million clones in the sample; over 95% occur only once, and approximately 1.2% lies in the top ten. Sequencing input: naive CD4+ T cells sorted from blood. Source of these receptors: a man aged 25 to 45 in good health. CDR3s include the opening cysteine and the closing phenylalanine or tryptophan. The D gene is left open where the match is weak. Size values are once, few and many counts, or a class for expanded clones, and some rows have none.

clone_size | j_call | v_call | d_call | cdr3_aa | cdr3_nt
. | TRBJ2-5 | TRBV10-3 | TRBD2 | CAISESQTSGNQETQYF | TGTGCCATCAGTGAGTCCCAGACTAGCGGGAACCAAGAGACCCAGTACTTC
. | TRBJ1-4 | TRBV6-5 | . | CASNSRRNEKLFF | TGTGCCAGCAATTCCAGAAGAAATGAAAAACTGTTTTTT
. | TRBJ2-3 | TRBV7-9 | TRBD2 | CASSALAGGTTDTQYF | TGTGCCAGCAGCGCGTTAGCGGGAGGGACCACAGATACGCAGTATTTT
. | TRBJ2-1 | TRBV27 | . | CASSLEGRVGYNEQFF | TGTGCCAGCAGTTTAGAGGGCCGAGTGGGGTACAATGAGCAGTTCTTC
. | TRBJ2-7 | TRBV18 | TRBD2 | CASSRTGTSPNYEQYF | TGTGCCAGCTCGCGCACCGGGACTAGCCCTAACTACGAGCAGTACTTC
many | TRBJ2-5 | TRBV29-1 | TRBD2 | CSVELSSGRQETQYF | TGCAGCGTTGAATTGTCTAGCGGGCGGCAAGAGACCCAGTACTTC
. | TRBJ1-5 | TRBV29-1 | TRBD1 | CSVAGGQGYNQPQHF | TGCAGCGTTGCCGGGGGACAGGGGTACAATCAGCCCCAGCATTTT
. | TRBJ2-5 | TRBV6-5 | . | CASRSPGEETQYF | TGTGCCAGCAGATCCCCCGGGGAAGAGACCCAGTACTTC
. | TRBJ2-1 | TRBV5-4 | . | CASGNNEQFF | TGTGCCAGCGGTAACAATGAGCAGTTCTTC
. | TRBJ1-1 | TRBV15 | . | CATSPRAGEAFF | TGTGCCACCAGCCCCCGAGCAGGGGAAGCTTTCTTT
. | TRBJ2-1 | TRBV5-1 | TRBD1 | CASSLTGVGINEQFF | TGCGCCAGCAGCCTGACAGGGGTGGGGATTAATGAGCAGTTCTTC
. | TRBJ2-7 | TRBV14 | TRBD2 | CASSQPRTSGRDGEQYF | TGTGCCAGCAGCCAACCCCGGACTAGCGGGAGGGATGGTGAGCAGTACTTC
. | TRBJ2-5 | TRBV5-1 | TRBD1 | CASSLIQDRDSFHQETQYF | TGCGCCAGCAGCCTTATCCAGGACCGGGACAGTTTCCACCAAGAGACCCAGTACTTC
. | TRBJ1-1 | TRBV28 | . | CASSQWGSDTEAFF | TGTGCCAGCAGCCAGTGGGGGTCAGACACTGAAGCTTTCTTT
. | TRBJ1-5 | TRBV5-6 | . | CASSELQGLGNQPQHF | TGTGCCAGCAGCGAATTACAGGGATTAGGCAATCAGCCCCAGCATTTT
. | TRBJ1-3 | TRBV30 | . | CAWRSIGRSGNTIYF | TGTGCCTGGAGAAGCATAGGCCGCTCTGGAAACACCATATATTTT
. | TRBJ1-4 | TRBV10-3 | . | CAISEWPQGATNEKLFF | TGTGCCATCAGTGAGTGGCCCCAGGGAGCAACTAATGAAAAACTGTTTTTT
. | TRBJ1-1 | TRBV10-2 | . | CASSEYLEGMLTEAFF | TGCGCCAGCAGTGAATATTTGGAGGGAATGCTCACTGAAGCTTTCTTT
. | TRBJ2-7 | TRBV11-1 | . | CASSRDLSYEQYF | TGTGCCAGCAGCCGGGACCTTTCCTACGAGCAGTACTTC
. | TRBJ1-1 | TRBV9 | TRBD1 | CASSVQGQMNTEAFF | TGTGCCAGCAGCGTGCAGGGACAGATGAACACTGAAGCTTTCTTT
. | TRBJ2-7 | TRBV5-6 | . | CASSLGQDLSYEQYF | TGTGCCAGCAGCTTGGGACAGGACCTCTCCTACGAGCAGTACTTC
. | TRBJ1-2 | TRBV25-1 | . | CASSESHRAYGYTF | TGTGCCAGCAGTGAATCCCACAGGGCCTATGGCTACACCTTC
. | TRBJ2-1 | TRBV5-1 | TRBD1 | CASSLERQGSNEQFF | TGCGCCAGCAGCTTGGAGCGACAGGGGTCCAATGAGCAGTTCTTC
. | TRBJ1-4 | TRBV14 | . | CASSQGGRRNEKLFF | TGTGCCAGCAGCCAAGGGGGCAGAAGAAATGAAAAACTGTTTTTT
. | TRBJ2-2 | TRBV30 | TRBD2 | CAWSVRTLAGPLLNTGELFF | TGTGCCTGGAGTGTACGTACACTAGCGGGACCTCTACTGAACACCGGGGAGCTGTTTTTT
. | TRBJ2-2 | TRBV18 | . | CASSPPGGTGELFF | TGTGCCAGCTCACCACCGGGAGGCACCGGGGAGCTGTTTTTT
. | TRBJ2-5 | TRBV5-4 | . | CASSTPGTGETQYF | TGTGCCAGCAGCACCCCGGGGACGGGAGAGACCCAGTACTTC
. | TRBJ2-1 | TRBV18 | . | CATQQLSSYNEQFF | TGTGCCACCCAACAGCTCAGCTCCTACAATGAGCAGTTCTTC
once | TRBJ2-1 | TRBV19 | . | CASSISTLDEQFF | TGTGCCAGTAGTATCAGTACTCTCGATGAGCAGTTCTTC
. | TRBJ2-7 | TRBV21-1 | . | CASSKLAGGYYEQYF | TGTGCCAGCAGCAAATTAGCGGGAGGGTACTACGAGCAGTACTTC
. | TRBJ2-5 | TRBV19 | . | CASSPSRFQETQYF | TGTGCCAGTAGTCCCTCGAGGTTCCAAGAGACCCAGTACTTC
once | TRBJ2-5 | TRBV12-5 | TRBD1 | CASGRQGEETQYF | TGTGCTAGTGGTAGACAGGGGGAAGAGACCCAGTACTTC
. | TRBJ2-7 | TRBV28 | . | CASSLRGGSYEQYF | TGTGCCAGCAGTTTAAGGGGCGGCTCCTACGAGCAGTACTTC
. | TRBJ2-7 | TRBV12-5 | . | CASGLVSYRYSYEQYF | TGTGCTAGTGGTTTGGTGAGCTACAGATATTCCTACGAGCAGTACTTC
once | TRBJ1-1 | TRBV28 | . | CASSLLKWAGGEAFF | TGTGCCAGCAGTCTTTTAAAATGGGCGGGGGGTGAAGCTTTCTTT
. | TRBJ2-7 | TRBV18 | TRBD2 | CASSRLGLAENYEQYF | TGTGCCAGCTCGCGACTCGGGCTAGCGGAAAACTACGAGCAGTACTTC
. | TRBJ2-1 | TRBV9 | TRBD2 | CASSPTSGRDEQFF | TGTGCCAGCAGCCCAACTAGCGGGAGGGATGAGCAGTTCTTC
. | TRBJ1-1 | TRBV27 | . | CASSFRSGDTEAFF | TGTGCCAGCAGTTTCCGTTCAGGGGACACTGAAGCTTTCTTT
few | TRBJ2-5 | TRBV15 | . | CATSRGRQEETQYF | TGTGCCACCAGCAGAGGTCGCCAGGAAGAGACCCAGTACTTC
. | TRBJ1-4 | TRBV7-9 | . | CASSLGPAAVANEKLFF | TGTGCCAGCAGCTTAGGTCCGGCCGCGGTGGCTAATGAAAAACTGTTTTTT
. | TRBJ2-1 | TRBV7-2 | TRBD2 | CASSGPGTSPAGSYNEQFF | TGTGCCAGCAGCGGGCCCGGGACTAGCCCTGCGGGCTCCTACAATGAGCAGTTCTTC
. | TRBJ2-2 | TRBV27 | . | CASRTQGSGELFF | TGTGCCAGCAGAACACAGGGATCCGGGGAGCTGTTTTTT
. | TRBJ1-1 | TRBV27 | . | CASSLSFRWNTEAFF | TGTGCCAGCAGTTTATCGTTCCGGTGGAACACTGAAGCTTTCTTT
. | TRBJ2-1 | TRBV4-3 | TRBD1 | CASSPGQNLYNEQFF | TGCGCCAGCAGCCCGGGACAGAACCTTTACAATGAGCAGTTCTTC
. | TRBJ2-7 | TRBV6-5 | . | CASSYALRAYEQYF | TGTGCCAGCAGTTATGCTTTACGGGCCTACGAGCAGTACTTC
. | TRBJ2-3 | TRBV11-2 | TRBD2 | CASSPEAGGRADTQYF | TGTGCCAGCAGCCCTGAAGCGGGAGGGCGGGCAGATACGCAGTATTTT
. | TRBJ2-1 | TRBV19 | . | CASSIEYNEQFF | TGTGCCAGTAGTATCGAGTACAATGAGCAGTTCTTC
. | TRBJ2-7 | TRBV15 | TRBD1 | CATSRDRGQGGEQYF | TGTGCCACCAGCAGAGACCGTGGACAGGGTGGCGAGCAGTACTTC
. | TRBJ1-2 | TRBV7-2 | TRBD1 | CASSSRGGQGDYGYTF | TGTGCCAGCAGCTCTAGGGGGGGACAGGGTGACTATGGCTACACCTTC
. | TRBJ2-2 | TRBV5-1 | . | CASSFGAGELFF | TGCGCCAGCAGCTTTGGGGCCGGGGAGCTGTTTTTT
. | TRBJ2-2 | TRBV5-1 | TRBD2 | CASSGLAESGGELFF | TGCGCCAGCAGCGGTCTAGCGGAGTCGGGCGGGGAGCTGTTTTTT
. | TRBJ2-2 | TRBV19 | TRBD1 | CASSLPWGQGSGELFF | TGTGCCAGTAGCCTCCCTTGGGGACAGGGGTCCGGGGAGCTGTTTTTT
. | TRBJ1-2 | TRBV5-4 | . | CASSLRLADLSGYTF | TGTGCCAGCAGCTTGAGGTTGGCGGACCTCTCTGGCTACACCTTC
few | TRBJ1-1 | TRBV15 | . | CATSLNRPGTEAFF | TGTGCCACCAGCCTTAACCGACCGGGGACTGAAGCTTTCTTT
. | TRBJ2-7 | TRBV10-3 | . | CAISELGLGQGGEYF | TGTGCCATCAGTGAGTTGGGTTTGGGACAAGGAGGCGAGTACTTC